The clone carrying this T cell receptor beta chain was counted between two and nine times. Its antigen is unidentified. This sample is part of a study of beta chain features in type 1 diabetes. What was sequenced were expressed TCRB transcripts, since all of the isolated RNA had been reverse transcribed. Clones were sequenced by immunoSEQ multiplex PCR, and TCRdb holds only the in-frame ones, with some missing. Altogether hundreds of thousands of clones are present, roughly a sixth being singletons, with the ten largest covering around 0.02%. This CDR3 is 16 amino acids long. The germline gives CDR1 SEHNR, CDR2 FQNEAQ (reference sequence). Trimming cost V 0 bases and J 2 bases, with 13 bases left between them. It was via CD45RO/CCR7/CD25/CD127/CD95/CD27 that CD4+ naive, central memory, regulatory and stem cell-like memory cells were sorted. The study's findings and limits: A moderate, significant TCRB CDR3 shortening appeared in type 1 diabetes across four CD4+ subsets. Unsettled here was the matter of whether HLA type influences TCRB rearrangement. Healthy donors had naive, central memory and Treg TCRB repertoires that appeared less similar than those seen among patients.

The receptor was isolated from a woman younger than 35 in good health. The V call is TRBV7-9, the J call TRBJ1-2, with unresolved D. Source material: naive CD4+ T cells from blood. The CDR3 region has the DNA TGTGCCAGCAGCTTAGCAGGAGGCAGAAACAACTATGGCTACACCTTC. It specifies CASSLAGGRNNYGYTF.